This entry features one T cell receptor (beta chain) sequence. Its antigen is currently unknown. The CDR3 length is 19 residues. The V and J ends lost 4 bases and 0 bases respectively, with 24 bases between them. Germline V gene sequence: CDR1 WNHNN, CDR2 SYGVQD (reference sequence). Data came from immunoSEQ multiplex PCR; TCRdb stores just in-frame clones and leaves some out. The sample consists of some 200,000 clones, about four fifths of them appearing once. These data belong to a study of cytomegalovirus exposure and HLA in healthy donors. Findings and limits, study-wide: There were some public TCRs occurring in many donors, but most TCR sequences were rare.

The sequence derives from a woman aged 18-29 years in good health and CMV-seropositive. Sequenced: PBMCs. This chain links TRBV10-1 with TRBJ1-2; D gene uncertain. The CDR3 reads CASSAQTPETNITNYGYTF. CDR3 bases: TGCGCCAGCAGTGCTCAGACCCCGGAGACCAATATTACTAACTATGGCTACACCTTC.